This record concerns one T cell receptor (beta chain) sequence. This sample was taken from a study of blood T cell repertoires in COVID-19. Study-level information: PBMCs, B-cell-depleted T cells, or T cells provided the cDNA or gDNA that made up the material.

The assay was immunoSEQ multiplex PCR, and TCRdb's table has in-frame clones only and misses some. The sample carries about 89,000 clones, about four fifths recorded once. The sequence was obtained from a man in his sixties or seventies with COVID-19, enrolled during active disease. Material for sequencing was peripheral blood.

CDR3 nucleotide sequence: TGCAGCGCTTATCGGGGGGGCTACAATGAGCAGTTCTTC. Encoded protein: CSAYRGGYNEQFF. V is TRBV29-1 and J is TRBJ2-1; 8 bases are shared with TRBD2. V was clipped by 7 bases and J by 3 bases; unmatched bases: 5. The CDR3 is 13 residues long. Germline assignment: CDR1 SQVTM and CDR2 ANQGSEA.